This T cell receptor beta chain was sequenced for a study of spatial heterogeneity in lung cancer. Whole-study context: The authors sequenced available follow-up PBMC samples, taken a median of roughly 2 years after resection. Averaged across combinations, each unique TCR and UMI pairing appeared more than ten times in raw reads, which were uncorrected.

Whole-study findings and limits: Resection blood, more than follow-up blood, showed ubiquitous expanded tumor TCRs.

Every molecule of TCR cDNA had its own unique molecular identifier. TCRdb re-called the 5' RACE reads through MiXCR, storing one row per CDR3 protein. There are around 110,000 distinct CDR3 sequences in the sample; 9% to 15% occur only once, and 16% lies in the top ten. This clonotype was seen repeatedly, ten times or more. The antigen is unknown. Time point specified: blood at routine non-recurrence follow-up after resection. Researchers sequenced whole RNA taken from tumor, nontumor lung or frozen PBMC without sorting. This receptor was identified in a male donor with early-stage non-small cell lung cancer. Material: PBMCs, obtained at follow-up.

The CDR3 nucleotides read TGCAGTGCTAGGCCGGGCAGTAGCAATCAGCCCCAGCATTTT. Translating it yields CSARPGSSNQPQHF. V is TRBV20-1 and J is TRBJ1-5; D not certain. Trimming stripped 3 bases from V and 0 bases from J, with 9 bases between. Germline CDR1 and CDR2: DFQATT and SNEGSKA (reference sequence). The CDR3 has 14 amino acids.